This T cell receptor (beta chain) was identified during a study of shared clonotypes between healthy human individuals. Whole-study findings and limits: Only a few donors were included, so the genetic and exposure-history diversity represented was limited. Specimens sampled were limited to blood, with tissue repertoires likely differing.

This clone has a count of ten or more. The antigen is unknown. This sample also contains other DNA sequences that code for the same CDR3. Each PCR replicate run on unsorted PBMC took in 300 ng DNA, roughly 29,000 T cell genomes. Original analysis: Sequence data from immunoSEQ were junction-only and lacked quality scores; consequently, filtering differed. Measured with immunoSEQ multiplex PCR; TCRdb has only the in-frame clones, and not every one. V and J calls and clone size are given by that table; D and trimming were obtained from the DNA. The sample has approximately 500,000 clones, 70% to 85% seen once. Specimen: PBMCs. The clonotype was recovered from a woman in her thirties or forties in good health. Some clones in this sample may be carry-over from other donors' samples.

For the CDR3, the DNA is TGCAGCGTTCTTAAAGCATTGGCACAGAACACTGAAGCTTTCTTT. This encodes CSVLKALAQNTEAFF. The rearrangement uses TRBV29-1 and TRBJ1-1; D remains ambiguous. The V and J ends lost 5 bases and 1 base respectively, with 17 bases between them. Germline CDR1 and CDR2: SQVTM and ANQGSEA. The CDR3 covers 15 residues.